This TCR beta chain was observed in a study of cytomegalovirus exposure and HLA in healthy donors. General observations from the study: A later analysis found most CMV-associated TCR beta chains apparently HLA-restricted. For most TCR beta V segments, an earlier analysis put the productive rate at about 87% or about 30% of the time.

The germline V gene encodes CDR1 SGHAT and CDR2 FQDESV (reference sequence). The CDR3 runs 13 residues. V shed 5 bases and J shed 2 bases, with 9 bases lying between them. Both 60 Vbeta primers and 13 Jbeta primers went into the PCR. Sequencing used immunoSEQ multiplex PCR; TCRdb keeps in-frame clones, though not all of them. The sample has some 240,000 clones, around 90% seen once. In regard to this clone: As yet, its antigen is unknown.

This chain connects TRBV11-1 to TRBJ1-2; no firm D call. Sample: PBMCs. The clonotype was recovered from a girl aged 2 to 9 in good health and CMV-seronegative. In DNA, the CDR3 is TGTGCCAGCAGCCCGAGGGCGAACTATGGCTACACCTTC. This encodes CASSPRANYGYTF.